One sample yielded the 22 T cell receptor beta chains listed below, sequenced in a study of vaccination and CD4 T cells after COVID-19. Stated treatment: roughly 11-day PBMC culture with coronavirus spike peptide pools or control peptides (ViraFEST assay). Cultured CD4+ T cells had their DNA profiled by the Oncomine TCR Beta short-read assay. In TCRdb, the PCR reads were re-called with MiXCR into one record per CDR3 protein. Among several thousand distinct CDR3 sequences listed, approximately 52% were seen once. For these TCRs, the target antigens are not known. The sample was CD4+ T cells from blood, cultured in vitro. Every receptor here comes from a human donor who had recovered from COVID-19.

V gene TRBV5-4 combines with J gene TRBJ1-2, with D hard to call. The germline V gene has CDR1 SGHNT and CDR2 YYREEE (reference sequence). The CDR3 covers 14 residues. Trimming stripped 2 bases from V and 2 bases from J, with 10 bases between. The CDR3 here is CASSFSSQNYGYTF. The CDR3 nucleotides are TGTGCCAGCAGCTTTAGCTCTCAGAACTATGGCTACACCTTC.

The gene calls are TRBV20-1 and TRBJ1-1; possible D gene TRBD1, 6 bases. The CDR3 sequence is 15 residues long. Per germline, CDR1 DFQATT and CDR2 SNEGSKA (reference sequence). Trimming cost V 3 bases and J 1 base, with 15 bases left between them. As DNA, the CDR3 is TGCAGTGCTAGGCCCCCCACAGGGACGAACACTGAAGCTTTCTTT. Its translation is CSARPPTGTNTEAFF.

The chain links TRBV2 to TRBJ1-6, with D unresolved. Deletions cut 8 bases from V and 7 bases from J, with 18 bases between. The CDR3 runs to 15 residues. The germline gives CDR1 SNHLY, CDR2 FYNNEI. CDR3 loop: CASHKSGLRNSPLHF. CDR3 bases: TGTGCCAGCCACAAGTCCGGGTTGCGAAATTCACCCCTCCACTTT.

Judged by abundance, this clonotype is medium-sized. This chain joins TRBV5-8 and TRBJ1-1; TRBD1 might be the D (5 bases). Between the trimmed V and J ends, which lost 4 bases and 0 bases, there was a span of 10 bases. Germline loops: CDR1 SGHTS, CDR2 YDEGEE. This CDR3 comprises 14 residues. The CDR3 spells CASSAKGLNTEAFF. The CDR3 DNA sequence: TGTGCCAGCAGCGCCAAGGGGCTGAACACTGAAGCTTTCTTT.

The rearrangement links TRBV19 to TRBJ1-1; TRBD1 is a possible D gene (6 bases). This CDR3 contains 16 residues. With 5 bases removed from V and 4 bases from J, the gap between germline ends came to 20 bases. Germline CDR1 is LNHDA and CDR2 is SQIVND (reference sequence). Written as DNA, the CDR3 is TGTGCCAGTAGTTCATTTGGAGGGGGGCCAGGCACTGAAGCTTTCTTT. This translates into CASSSFGGGPGTEAFF.

This clonotype is deemed large. The CDR3 loop reads CASSRTGIGSSYNSPLHF. The CDR3 DNA follows: TGTGCCAGCAGCAGAACAGGGATAGGGAGCTCCTATAATTCACCCCTCCACTTT. This chain connects TRBV12-3 or TRBV12-4 to TRBJ1-6; a possible D gene is TRBD1 (6 bases). The CDR3 runs to 18 residues. V was pared by 6 bases and J by 0 bases, with 18 bases between.

This clonotype was detected only a few times. The chain recombines TRBV7-2 with TRBJ1-1; weak D call: TRBD1 (6 bases). Trimming took 5 bases from V and 3 from J, leaving 13 bases between them. Germline CDR1 SGHTA, CDR2 FQGNSA. The CDR3 has 14 amino acids. This CDR3 reads CASSRQAADTEAFF. CDR3 coding DNA: TGTGCCAGCAGCAGACAGGCGGCGGACACTGAAGCTTTCTTT.

The J gene is TRBJ2-3, the V gene TRBV7-2; tentative D call: TRBD1 (6 bases). Germline values: CDR1 SGHTA, CDR2 FQGNSA. The ends were cut back, 5 bases at V and 4 bases at J, with 13 bases in the middle. This CDR3 comprises 14 residues. CDR3 nucleotide sequence: TGTGCCAGCAGCGACAGGTTCGGGGCAGATACGCAGTATTTT. Protein product: CASSDRFGADTQYF.

This clonotype was counted a few times. The chain carries TRBV6-2 or TRBV6-3 and TRBJ1-1; possibly TRBD1 for D (5 bases). The CDR3 is 12 amino acids. V lost 5 bases to trimming and J lost 6 bases, with 10 bases between them. The germline CDR1 and CDR2 sequences are MNHEY and SVGEGT. Here the CDR3 reads CASSRQFPEAFF. The CDR3 nucleotides are TGTGCCAGCAGTCGACAGTTCCCTGAAGCTTTCTTT.

The J gene is TRBJ1-2, the V gene TRBV9, with 7 bases matching TRBD1. The CDR3 extends over 15 amino acids. Germline lookup yields CDR1 SGDLS and CDR2 YYNGEE. The V segment lost 0 bases and the J segment 4 bases; nucleotides outside the gene matches: 6. This CDR3 is CASSVGAGGSYGYTF. The CDR3 nucleotides read TGTGCCAGCAGCGTAGGGGCAGGGGGGAGCTATGGCTACACCTTC. Full variable domain (outside the CDR3, taken from reference TRBV9 and TRBJ1-2): DSGVTQTPKHLITATGQRVTLRCSPRSGDLSVYWYQQSLDQGLQFLIQYYNGEERAKGNILERFSAQQFPDLHSELNLSSLELGDSALYFCASSVGAGGSYGYTFGSGTRLTVV.

This chain joins TRBV6-1 and TRBJ2-2, with D possibly TRBD1 on 6 matching bases. Germline assignment: CDR1 MNHNS and CDR2 SASEGT. V lost 5 bases and J 2 bases, leaving 9 bases between the germline ends. The CDR3 sequence is 14 residues long. CDR3 DNA: TGTGCCAGCAGTCGGGACACCAACACCGGGGAGCTGTTTTTT. Its protein product is CASSRDTNTGELFF.

The chain is built from TRBV10-2 and TRBJ2-3, with a tentative D call TRBD2 (6 bases). V was shortened by 10 bases and J by 2 bases, with 10 bases between the two germline ends. The CDR3 contains 12 residues. Germline-derived CDR1 and CDR2 are WSHSY and SAAADI. CDR3 loop: CATGVFTDTQYF. The CDR3 nucleotides are TGCGCCACGGGGGTATTCACAGATACGCAGTATTTT.

J is TRBJ1-1 and V is TRBV10-3; D ambiguous. Germline CDR1 ENHRY, CDR2 SYGVKD. The CDR3 loop spans 12 amino acids. V lost 11 bases and J lost 6, with 16 bases in between. Here the CDR3 reads CAARSLSPEAFF. DNA for the CDR3: TGTGCCGCGCGCTCCCTTAGCCCTGAAGCTTTCTTT.

The chain carries TRBV7-3 and TRBJ1-6, with D perhaps TRBD1 (5 bases). Trimming left V 1 base short and J 7 bases short, with 8 bases between. The CDR3 sequence is 14 residues long. Germline CDR1 SGHTA, CDR2 FQGTGA. The CDR3 sequence is CASSLNGANSPLHF. The CDR3 region has the DNA TGTGCCAGCAGCTTAAACGGGGCCAATTCACCCCTCCACTTT.

This clonotype was seen once. In nucleotides, the CDR3 is TGTGCCAGCAGCCGGAGAAGCAATCAGCCCCAGCATTTT. Encoded protein: CASSRRSNQPQHF. This chain uses TRBV6-2 or TRBV6-3 with TRBJ1-5; D is unclear. Trimming shortened V by 6 bases and J by 1 base, and 7 bases separated the two germline ends. Germline-derived CDR1 and CDR2 are MNHEY and SVGEGT. This CDR3 contains 13 residues.

The rearrangement uses TRBV7-9 and TRBJ1-1; D possibly corresponds to TRBD1 (6 bases). Trimming shortened V by 1 base and J by 8 bases, and 14 bases separated the two germline ends. Per the germline V gene, CDR1 is SEHNR and CDR2 is FQNEAQ (reference sequence). The CDR3 spans 14 residues. The CDR3 nucleotides read TGTGCCAGCAGCTTAGAGGGGGTAAGGGTAGAAGCTTTCTTT. This translates into CASSLEGVRVEAFF.

The rearrangement uses TRBV18 and TRBJ1-1; tentative D call: TRBD1 (5 bases). Per the germline V gene, CDR1 is KGHSH and CDR2 is LQKENI. The V end was cut by 8 bases, the J end by 0 bases, with 13 bases between. The CDR3 covers 14 residues. The CDR3 sequence is CASLTQGMNTEAFF. Here the CDR3 DNA reads TGTGCCAGCCTAACCCAGGGCATGAACACTGAAGCTTTCTTT.

This chain uses TRBV7-9 with TRBJ2-7; tentatively, D is TRBD2 (6 bases). The CDR3 is 15 amino acids. Deletions cut 3 bases from V and 0 bases from J, with 12 bases between. Per the germline V gene, CDR1 is SEHNR and CDR2 is FQNEAQ (reference sequence). The CDR3 region is CASSFSVGSSYEQYF. The CDR3 DNA follows: TGTGCCAGCAGCTTTAGTGTCGGGAGCTCCTACGAGCAGTACTTC. Drawing the rest from reference TRBV7-9 and TRBJ2-7, the complete variable domain is DTGVSQNPRHKITKRGQNVTFRCDPISEHNRLYWYRQTLGQGPEFLTYFQNEAQLEKSRLLSDRFSAERPKGSFSTLEIQRTEQGDSAMYLCASSFSVGSSYEQYFGPGTRLTVT.

This chain joins TRBV23-1 and TRBJ1-1; weak D call: TRBD1 (5 bases). TRBV23-1 is labeled an ORF, and its function is uncertain. V lost 0 bases and J 4 bases, leaving 12 bases between the germline ends. The CDR3 consists of 15 residues. The CDR3 sequence is CASSQSRGGFTEAFF. In DNA form, the CDR3 reads TGCGCCAGCAGTCAATCCCGGGGGGGATTCACTGAAGCTTTCTTT.

This clonotype was seen more than once but under ten times. The chain links TRBV7-9 to TRBJ2-7, with D perhaps matching TRBD2 (6 bases). CDR1 is SEHNR and CDR2 is FQNEAQ in the germline V gene (reference sequence). Trimming removed 1 base at V and 2 bases at J, with 12 bases between. This CDR3 comprises 15 residues. CDR3 sequence reads: CASSLEGDSTYEQYF. In nucleotides, the CDR3 is TGTGCCAGCAGCTTAGAAGGGGACTCTACCTACGAGCAGTACTTC.

The rearrangement uses TRBV7-2 and TRBJ2-3, with TRBD2 as a possible D gene (6 bases). Trimming removed 2 bases from V and 3 bases from J, with 9 bases in between. CDR3 length: 14 residues. The germline CDR1 and CDR2 sequences are SGHTA and FQGNSA. This CDR3 is CASSLSGVTDTQYF. Here the CDR3 DNA reads TGTGCCAGCAGCTTATCGGGAGTGACAGATACGCAGTATTTT.

This clonotype was picked up a small number of times. The chain joins TRBV20-1 to TRBJ2-2; 12 nucleotides line up with TRBD2. The CDR3 totals 18 residues. With V trimmed by 4 bases and J by 1 base, 10 bases remained unmatched. The germline V gene encodes CDR1 DFQATT and CDR2 SNEGSKA (reference sequence). The CDR3 DNA follows: TGCAGTGCTAAATCAGCTAGCGGGGGGGCTGAGAACACCGGGGAGCTGTTTTTT. Residues: CSAKSASGGAENTGELFF.